The 31 T cell receptor beta chains presented below share a single source sample, sequenced in a study of T cells in Graves' hyperthyroidism and ophthalmopathy. TCR beta CDR3 regions were amplified from RNA transcripts. A first-round RT-PCR of the TCR CDR3 used the HTBI primer set. TCRdb used MiXCR to reprocess the multiplex PCR reads, holding one entry per CDR3 protein. The sample shows around 450,000 distinct CDR3 sequences, about a sixth of them seen only once. The sequencing input was blood. The receptors originated from a woman between 18 and 29 years old with Graves' hyperthyroidism.

The chain joins TRBV27 to TRBJ2-1, with unresolved D. The CDR3 has 11 amino acids. The V gene's germline CDR1 is MNHEY and CDR2 SMNVEV (reference sequence). V was cut by 8 bases and J by 4 bases, with 6 bases left in between. The CDR3 DNA reads TGTGCCAGCGGGAAGTACAATGAGCAGTTCTTC. Translating gives CASGKYNEQFF.

The rearrangement joins TRBV5-1 to TRBJ1-4; unclear D gene. This CDR3 is 14 amino acids long. In germline, CDR1 is SGHRS, CDR2 YFSETQ. V was clipped by 4 bases and J by 0 bases, with 7 bases between them. The CDR3 loop is CASSTSATNEKLFF. CDR3 in DNA: TGCGCCAGCAGCACAAGTGCAACTAATGAAAAACTGTTTTTT.

This clonotype was counted ten times or more. Written as DNA, the CDR3 is TGTGCCAGCAAGAAAGACAGGGGGAACTTCTACGAGCAGTACTTC. Protein product: CASKKDRGNFYEQYF. The V gene is TRBV12-3 or TRBV12-4, the J gene TRBJ2-7; 9 bases fit TRBD1. CDR3 length: 15 amino acids. With 7 bases clipped from V and 3 bases from J, the junction kept 10 bases outside the gene matches.

This clonotype was detected ten times or more. The gene calls are TRBV12-3 or TRBV12-4 and TRBJ2-5; D unresolved. This CDR3 is 12 amino acids long. V was clipped by 7 bases and J by 7 bases, with 13 bases between them. The CDR3 DNA is TGTGCCAGCACCTTGGAGTGGGGGACCCAGTACTTC. It specifies CASTLEWGTQYF.

V is TRBV12-3 or TRBV12-4 and J is TRBJ2-3, with 11 bases lining up with TRBD2. Trimming took 1 base from V and 4 from J; bases not matched to a gene: 13. The length of the CDR3 is 19 residues. The chain's CDR3 is CASSLVLAGAGGGPDTQYF. The CDR3 DNA is TGTGCCAGCAGTTTAGTACTAGCGGGAGCAGGGGGGGGGCCAGATACGCAGTATTTT.

Worth noting for this clonotype: A single base separates this from a much larger clone, so it may be a read error. The chain carries TRBV28 and TRBJ2-5, with unresolved D. This CDR3 has 15 residues. Germline CDR1 reads MDHEN; CDR2 reads SYDVKM. In DNA, the CDR3 is TGTGCCAGCAGCCCGGACGAGACGTACCAAGAGACCCAGTGCTTC. This sequence encodes CASSPDETYQETQCF.

Many counts were recorded for this clonotype. V gene TRBV12-3 or TRBV12-4 combines with J gene TRBJ2-7; D may be TRBD2 (7 bases). This CDR3 is 15 amino acids long. V was cut by 6 bases and J by 4 bases, with 19 bases left in between. CDR3 in DNA: TGTGCCAGCAGACGCAATGCGGGGGCGAAGTACGAGCAGTACTTC. Protein product: CASRRNAGAKYEQYF.

The sample holds a few counts of this clonotype. J is TRBJ2-1 and V is TRBV6-1; 11 bases align to TRBD1. This CDR3 region has 15 residues. Trimming cost V 5 bases and J 5 bases; bases outside gene matches: 5. Germline V gene data show CDR1 as MNHNS and CDR2 as SASEGT. CDR3 nucleotide sequence: TGTGCCAGCAGTCCCAGGGACAGGGGGGACAATGAGCAGTTCTTC. Encoded protein: CASSPRDRGDNEQFF.

This clonotype occurred many times. The chain couples TRBV12-3 or TRBV12-4 to TRBJ2-5; D call uncertain. This CDR3 spans 11 amino acids. V was shortened by 1 base and J by 8 bases, with 5 bases between the two germline ends. As DNA, the CDR3 is TGTGCCAGCAGTTTAGAGGCCACCCAGTACTTC. Translating gives CASSLEATQYF.

The chain uses TRBV20-1 and TRBJ1-6, with D perhaps matching TRBD1 (5 bases). The CDR3 spans 14 residues. Deletions cut 6 bases from V and 5 bases from J, with 14 bases between. Germline V gene sequence: CDR1 DFQATT, CDR2 SNEGSKA (reference sequence). CDR3 loop: CSAHGDRDNSPLHF. DNA for the CDR3: TGCAGTGCGCATGGGGACCGAGATAATTCACCCCTCCACTTT.

The chain joins TRBV5-1 to TRBJ2-7; TRBD2 matches at 9 bases. CDR3 length equals 13 residues. Germline CDR1 is SGHRS and CDR2 is YFSETQ. V gave up 10 bases and J gave up 0 bases; unmatched junction bases: 5. In DNA form, the CDR3 reads TGCGCCTCCCGACTAGCGGACTCCTACGAGCAGTACTTC. Residues: CASRLADSYEQYF. The full variable domain, with the rest looked up from reference TRBV5-1 and TRBJ2-7, is KAGVTQTPRYLIKTRGQQVTLSCSPISGHRSVSWYQQTPGQGLQFLFEYFSETQRNKGNFPGRFSGRQFSNSRSEMNVSTLELGDSALYLCASRLADSYEQYFGPGTRLTVT.

With respect to this clonotype: A much larger clone sits a single nucleotide away, making a read error possible. V usage is TRBV28 and J usage is TRBJ1-1; D may be TRBD1 (5 bases). CDR1 and CDR2 from the germline V gene are MDHEN and SYDVKM. The CDR3 consists of 12 residues. In DNA, the CDR3 is TGTGTCAGCAGTTTATGGGGGAGCCGAGCTTTCTTT. It encodes CVSSLWGSRAFF.

The chain combines TRBV6-9 with TRBJ2-3, with D possibly matching TRBD2 (6 bases). The ends were cut back, 8 bases at V and 1 base at J, with 19 bases in the middle. Per the germline V gene, CDR1 is MNHGY and CDR2 is SVAAGI. The CDR3 has 16 amino acids. The CDR3 nucleotides read TGTGCCAGCGGTTTCCTTTTAGGCGGGGGCACAGATACGCAGTATTTT. This codes for CASGFLLGGGTDTQYF.

This clonotype was picked up a small number of times. The J gene is TRBJ2-2, the V gene TRBV20-1; 13 nucleotides match TRBD2. This CDR3 has 17 residues. V shed 5 bases and J 1 base; nucleotides not matched to a gene: 7. Per the germline V gene, CDR1 is DFQATT and CDR2 is SNEGSKA (reference sequence). CDR3 amino acids: CSALGGLAGKNTGELFF. Written as DNA, the CDR3 is TGCAGTGCTCTCGGGGGACTAGCGGGGAAGAACACCGGGGAGCTGTTTTTT.

This chain uses TRBV19 with TRBJ1-2, with 8 nucleotides matching TRBD1. Germline V gene sequence: CDR1 LNHDA, CDR2 SQIVND (reference sequence). Trimming removed 1 base from V and 8 bases from J; junction bases left unmatched: 6. This CDR3 is built from 14 residues. CDR3 nucleotides: TGTGCCAGTAGTATAGTCCGGACAGGGAGCGGCTACACCTTC. It codes for CASSIVRTGSGYTF.

In its sample, this clonotype was seen many times. J is TRBJ1-2 and V is TRBV12-3 or TRBV12-4; D perhaps matches TRBD1 (5 bases). Deletions cut 6 bases from V and 4 bases from J, with 12 bases between. The CDR3 is made up of 13 amino acids. The CDR3 DNA reads as TGTGCCAGCAGCCGTCAGGGAGGCTATGGCTACACCTTC. Translation: CASSRQGGYGYTF.

This clonotype was counted between two and nine times. The J gene is TRBJ1-3, the V gene TRBV18; no definite D call. CDR3 length: 14 residues. Per germline, CDR1 KGHSH and CDR2 LQKENI. V was pared by 3 bases and J by 4 bases, with 10 bases between. The CDR3 nucleotides are TGTGCCAGCTCACCTGGAGAACCGGGAAACACCATATATTTT. Encoded protein: CASSPGEPGNTIYF.

This clonotype was picked up many times. This chain uses TRBV6-2 or TRBV6-3 with TRBJ1-2; the D gene is possibly TRBD1 (5 bases). The V gene lost 6 bases and the J gene lost 1 base, with 9 bases spanning the gap. Per germline, CDR1 MNHEY and CDR2 SVGEGT. CDR3 length equals 13 residues. CDR3 nucleotides: TGTGCCAGCAGAGGGGAGATTAACTATGGCTACACCTTC. Translation gives CASRGEINYGYTF.

This clonotype was detected ten times or more. This chain uses TRBV20-1 with TRBJ1-4; D possibly corresponds to TRBD1 (6 bases). There are 15 residues in the CDR3. Germline loops: CDR1 DFQATT, CDR2 SNEGSKA (reference sequence). Between the trimmed V and J ends, which lost 3 bases and 8 bases, there was a span of 19 bases. The CDR3, as DNA: TGCAGTGCTAGTCCCCAGGAGAGGGGGGAGGAAAAACTGTTTTTT. Translation gives CSASPQERGEEKLFF.

This chain links TRBV20-1 with TRBJ2-6; D is uncertain. The germline V and J ends were trimmed by 3 bases and 2 bases, with 8 bases remaining between them. This CDR3 has 14 amino acids. Germline V gene lookup returns CDR1 DFQATT and CDR2 SNEGSKA (reference sequence). The CDR3 here is CSARPATGANVLTF. Here the CDR3 DNA reads TGCAGTGCTAGGCCGGCTACTGGGGCCAACGTCCTGACTTTC.

This clonotype occurred many times. J is TRBJ1-6 and V is TRBV7-2, with a tentative D call TRBD1 (6 bases). This CDR3 comprises 13 residues. Trimming removed 2 bases at V and 11 bases at J, with 10 bases between. Germline-derived CDR1 and CDR2 are SGHTA and FQGNSA. The CDR3 nucleotides read TGTGCCAGCAGCTTAAGGGGGGATACACCCCTCCACTTT. Amino acids: CASSLRGDTPLHF.

In this sample, this clonotype turned up many times. J is TRBJ2-1 and V is TRBV7-3; D call uncertain. V was pared by 5 bases and J by 9 bases, with 14 bases between. In germline, CDR1 is SGHTA, CDR2 FQGTGA. This CDR3 is 13 amino acids long. The CDR3 sequence is CASSLNGYTEQFF. In DNA, the CDR3 is TGTGCCAGCAGCCTCAACGGGTATACTGAGCAGTTCTTC.

This clonotype was counted many times. The chain combines TRBV3-1 with TRBJ2-3, with 7 bases that match TRBD1. Losses at the gene ends were 6 bases for V and 11 bases for J; bases not matched to a gene: 14. Germline CDR1 reads LGHDT; CDR2 reads YNNKEL (reference sequence). The CDR3 has 14 amino acids. The CDR3 nucleotides are TGTGCCAGCAGGCAAACAGGGGAGCAAGTGAAGCAGTATTTT. Protein sequence: CASRQTGEQVKQYF.

This clonotype appeared a few times. The genes are TRBV15 and TRBJ1-4; tentative D call: TRBD1 (6 bases). Between the trimmed V and J ends, which lost 0 bases and 1 base, there was a span of 24 bases. Germline V gene data show CDR1 as LNHNV and CDR2 as YYDKDF (reference sequence). The CDR3 has 21 amino acids. In DNA form, the CDR3 reads TGTGCCACCAGCAGAGACACACAGGGCATGGGTCAGACTTTAACTAATGAAAAACTGTTTTTT. Translated, it gives CATSRDTQGMGQTLTNEKLFF.

This clonotype was picked up many times. V is TRBV14 and J is TRBJ1-2, with a possible D match to TRBD1 (5 bases). The CDR3 is 15 residues long. Between the trimmed V and J ends, which lost 0 bases and 2 bases, there was a span of 10 bases. CDR1 is SGHDN, CDR2 FVKESK, per germline. The CDR3 sequence: CASSQEEGPNYGYTF. CDR3 DNA sequence: TGTGCCAGCAGCCAAGAAGAGGGACCCAACTATGGCTACACCTTC.

The genes are TRBV2 and TRBJ2-2; 13 bases are shared with TRBD2. After removal of 6 bases from V and 7 bases from J, the junction contained 11 bases not matched to a gene. CDR3 length: 17 residues. The germline V gene encodes CDR1 SNHLY and CDR2 FYNNEI. This CDR3 reads CASRETSGGAGYGELFF. The DNA for the CDR3 is TGTGCCAGCAGAGAAACTAGCGGGGGGGCCGGGTACGGGGAGCTGTTTTTT.

This clonotype was counted ten times or more. The chain joins TRBV11-2 to TRBJ2-1; D assignment may be TRBD1 or TRBD2 (5 bases each). CDR3 length equals 16 residues. Trimming took off 4 bases at V and 4 bases at J, with 17 bases between the two ends. Looked up from germline, CDR1 is SGHAT and CDR2 is FQNNGV. Here the CDR3 reads CASSSRGGVGYNEQFF. CDR3 nucleotides: TGTGCCAGCAGCTCCCGTGGGGGAGTTGGTTACAATGAGCAGTTCTTC.

The chain combines TRBV7-6 with TRBJ1-3, with 7 nucleotides matching TRBD1. CDR3 size: 16 residues. Trimming cost V 1 base and J 4 bases; bases outside gene matches: 7. Germline assignment: CDR1 SGHVS and CDR2 FNYEAQ. The CDR3 region has the DNA TGTGCCAGCAGCTTAGGAGGGGACAGTCCCGGAAACACCATATATTTT. Its protein product is CASSLGGDSPGNTIYF.

On this clonotype: One end of the junction does not line up with germline, which may come from a read error. CDR3 protein: CSTRDQGLAYEQYF. DNA for the CDR3: TGCAGTACTAGAGATCAGGGACTAGCCTACGAGCAGTACTTC. The chain is built from TRBV20-1 and TRBJ2-7; TRBD2 matches 8 bases. Germline CDR1 and CDR2: DFQATT and SNEGSKA (reference sequence). The CDR3 consists of 14 residues.

This clonotype was counted many times. The chain employs TRBV13 and TRBJ2-5; D not resolved. V was cut by 4 bases and J by 0 bases, with 15 bases left in between. Germline-derived CDR1 and CDR2 are PRHDT and FYEKMQ (reference sequence). The CDR3 contains 16 residues. CDR3 in DNA: TGTGCCAGCAGCTCCCCTATGGGAAGTAACCAAGAGACCCAGTACTTC. This translates into CASSSPMGSNQETQYF.

Ten or more counts support this clonotype. The chain has TRBV12-3 or TRBV12-4 and TRBJ1-5; no clear D. Trimming left V 5 bases short and J 3 bases short, with 14 bases between. This CDR3 has 15 residues. CDR3 sequence reads: CASSPAGMTNQPQHF. In nucleotides, the CDR3 is TGTGCCAGCAGTCCGGCGGGGATGACCAATCAGCCCCAGCATTTT.